The 26 T cell receptor beta chains reported below all come from one sample, sequenced in a study of T-cell memory formation after mild COVID-19. TCRdb processed the 5' RACE reads anew with MiXCR; each CDR3 protein has one entry. Here the sample spans roughly 240,000 distinct CDR3 sequences, 15% to 20% being singletons. Specimen: PBMCs or a T cell subset sorted from them (not recorded which). The origin of the receptors is a man aged 18 to 29 who had mild COVID-19 (a few samples of this study predate the infection). Cell type and time point are not known.

The chain combines TRBV19 with TRBJ1-4, with D perhaps matching TRBD1 (5 bases). Per the germline V gene, CDR1 is LNHDA and CDR2 is SQIVND (reference sequence). The CDR3 is made up of 16 amino acids. V gave up 4 bases and J gave up 0 bases, with 12 bases separating them. The CDR3 here is CASSRTMGATNEKLFF. The CDR3 nucleotides are TGTGCCAGTAGTAGAACGATGGGGGCAACTAATGAAAAACTGTTTTTT.

This clonotype turned up a few times. The chain is built from TRBV2 and TRBJ2-7; D remains unclear. CDR1 is SNHLY and CDR2 is FYNNEI in the germline V gene. The CDR3 consists of 12 residues. V was clipped by 5 bases and J by 2 bases, with 7 bases between them. The CDR3 DNA is TGTGCCAGCAGTTACAGTGCCTACGAGCAGTACTTC. Translation: CASSYSAYEQYF.

Many counts were recorded for this clonotype. The chain uses TRBV7-9 and TRBJ2-3; 12 bases are a match to TRBD1. V shed 4 bases and J 4 bases; nucleotides not matched to a gene: 3. Germline CDR1 is SEHNR and CDR2 is FQNEAQ (reference sequence). The CDR3 length is 15 residues. In DNA, the CDR3 is TGTGCCAGCAGCTCCGGGACAGGGGGCGCAGATACGCAGTATTTT. Translation: CASSSGTGGADTQYF. The full variable domain, completed using reference TRBV7-9 and TRBJ2-3, is DTGVSQNPRHKITKRGQNVTFRCDPISEHNRLYWYRQTLGQGPEFLTYFQNEAQLEKSRLLSDRFSAERPKGSFSTLEIQRTEQGDSAMYLCASSSGTGGADTQYFGPGTRLTVL.

This clonotype was seen more than once but under ten times. J is TRBJ2-3 and V is TRBV6-4; no reliable D call. Germline V CDR1 and CDR2: MRHNA, SNTAGT. Between the trimmed V and J ends, which lost 2 bases and 1 base, there was a span of 7 bases. The CDR3 length is 14 residues. In nucleotides, the CDR3 is TGTGCCAGCAGTGACAGGGCGGGCACAGATACGCAGTATTTT. Amino acids: CASSDRAGTDTQYF.

The J gene is TRBJ2-4, the V gene TRBV7-2, with unresolved D. The V and J ends lost 3 bases and 1 base respectively, with 7 bases between them. The germline CDR1 and CDR2 sequences are SGHTA and FQGNSA. CDR3 length: 14 residues. CDR3 region: CASSFSLAKNIQYF. As DNA, the CDR3 is TGTGCCAGCAGCTTTTCCCTGGCCAAAAACATTCAGTACTTC.

The chain combines TRBV4-2 with TRBJ2-1; possible D gene TRBD2, 6 bases. V was clipped by 4 bases and J by 2 bases, with 12 bases between them. The CDR3 spans 15 residues. CDR1 and CDR2 (germline): LGHNA, YNFKEQ. This CDR3 is CASSPGDGPYNEQFF. CDR3 DNA sequence: TGTGCCAGCAGCCCGGGGGATGGGCCCTACAATGAGCAGTTCTTC.

This clonotype was seen a handful of times. The J gene is TRBJ2-5, the V gene TRBV5-1; D ambiguous. Germline V CDR1 and CDR2: SGHRS, YFSETQ. V lost 7 bases and J lost 1, with 11 bases in between. This CDR3 is built from 13 residues. The CDR3 sequence is CASCTELQETQYF. The CDR3 nucleotides are TGCGCCAGCTGCACCGAACTCCAAGAGACCCAGTACTTC.

The table lists this clonotype with a few counts. This chain uses TRBV28 with TRBJ2-7; TRBD1 agrees at 8 bases. Germline-derived CDR1 and CDR2 are MDHEN and SYDVKM. CDR3 length equals 15 residues. V was pared by 5 bases and J by 3 bases, with 9 bases of the junction left unmatched. DNA for the CDR3: TGTGCCAGCAGTGAAGCGGGTACAGGGGGCTACGAGCAGTACGTC. Amino acids: CASSEAGTGGYEQYV.

This clonotype was counted only a few times. The CDR3 nucleotides read TGTGCCAGCAGTTACCAGACTAGCACCACAGATACGCAGTATTTT. This gives the protein CASSYQTSTTDTQYF. This chain joins TRBV6-5 and TRBJ2-3, with 7 positions matching TRBD2. From germline, CDR1 is MNHEY and CDR2 SVGAGI. The CDR3 runs 15 residues. Trimming took 2 bases from V and 2 from J; bases not matched to a gene: 4.

The chain couples TRBV4-1 to TRBJ1-6; 10 bases fit TRBD1. Trimming took 2 bases from V and 8 from J; bases not matched to a gene: 9. The CDR3 is 17 amino acids. Germline V lookup: CDR1 MGHRA, CDR2 YSYEKL. In DNA form, the CDR3 reads TGCGCCAGCAGCCAAAGGTGGACCGGGACAGGGGATTCACCCCTCCACTTT. It is translated as CASSQRWTGTGDSPLHF.

CDR3 coding DNA: TGTGCCAGCAGCCCATTTGGCGGGGGGTACGAGCAGTACTTC. Protein: CASSPFGGGYEQYF. This rearrangement joins TRBV7-2 to TRBJ2-7, with 8 bases lining up with TRBD2. This CDR3 contains 14 residues. V lost 5 bases to trimming and J lost 4 bases; unmatched junction nucleotides: 7. The germline V gene encodes CDR1 SGHTA and CDR2 FQGNSA.

Details on this clonotype: This may come from a read error, since a much larger clone is one base off. The J gene is TRBJ2-4, the V gene TRBV4-3; D is undetermined. Germline lookup yields CDR1 LGHNA and CDR2 YSLEER. The CDR3 length is 13 residues. CDR3 loop: CASSQGQQNIQDF. For the CDR3, the DNA is TGCGCCAGCAGCCAAGGGCAGCAAAACATTCAGGACTTC.

V usage is TRBV7-9 and J usage is TRBJ2-3, with D perhaps TRBD1 or TRBD2 (5 bases each). V was cut by 3 bases and J by 2 bases, with 9 bases left in between. The CDR3 spans 14 residues. Germline CDR1 SEHNR, CDR2 FQNEAQ (reference sequence). The CDR3 region is CASSLRGFTDTQYF. Written as DNA, the CDR3 is TGTGCCAGCAGCTTGAGGGGTTTCACAGATACGCAGTATTTT.

V and J are TRBV4-1 and TRBJ1-5, with a weak D call TRBD1 (5 bases). Germline V gives CDR1 MGHRA, CDR2 YSYEKL. V lost 1 base, J lost 3 bases, and 7 bases lay in between. The CDR3 sequence is 14 residues long. The CDR3 bases are TGCGCCAGCAGCCAAGGACAGAACAATCAGCCCCAGCATTTT. Protein sequence: CASSQGQNNQPQHF.

The rearrangement uses TRBV4-3 and TRBJ1-3, with TRBD1 matching over 7 bases. J lost 0 bases, V lost 1 base, and 9 bases had no gene match. The germline V gene encodes CDR1 LGHNA and CDR2 YSLEER. The CDR3 runs to 18 residues. This chain's CDR3 is CASSQAPGGGGSGNTIYF. Here the CDR3 DNA reads TGCGCCAGCAGCCAAGCCCCGGGAGGGGGCGGCTCTGGAAACACCATATATTTT.

This chain links TRBV27 with TRBJ1-2, with TRBD1 matching over 7 bases. The CDR3 runs 15 residues. CDR1 and CDR2 from the germline V gene are MNHEY and SMNVEV (reference sequence). Trimming removed 8 bases from V and 6 bases from J; junction bases left unmatched: 15. The CDR3 DNA is TGTGCCAGCGGAAGGGAGGGAGCTGACAGGGATGGCTACACCTTC. This codes for CASGREGADRDGYTF.

In its sample, this clonotype was seen many times. The chain has TRBV3-1 and TRBJ1-4; D unresolved. Per germline, CDR1 LGHDT and CDR2 YNNKEL (reference sequence). V shed 5 bases and J shed 11 bases, with 12 bases lying between them. CDR3 size: 12 residues. CDR3 DNA sequence: TGTGCCAGCAGCGACCAAGGGCGGAAACTGTTTTTT. Amino acid sequence: CASSDQGRKLFF.

This clonotype appeared a few times. The V gene is TRBV12-3 or TRBV12-4, the J gene TRBJ1-5; D is possibly TRBD1 (5 bases). The CDR3 runs to 16 residues. Trimming cost V 5 bases and J 6 bases, with 20 bases left between them. The CDR3 reads CASSGLGTGGSQPQHF. The CDR3 bases are TGTGCCAGCAGTGGGTTAGGGACGGGGGGGAGTCAGCCCCAGCATTTT.

V is TRBV9 and J is TRBJ1-6; D is uncertain. V was pared by 7 bases and J by 0 bases, with 8 bases between. Germline V CDR1 and CDR2: SGDLS, YYNGEE. The CDR3 is 14 residues long. This chain's CDR3 is CASGSSSYNSPLHF. The CDR3 coding sequence is TGTGCCAGCGGCTCTAGCTCCTATAATTCACCCCTCCACTTT.

This clonotype was seen repeatedly, ten times or more. This chain joins TRBV7-8 and TRBJ1-1; the D gene is possibly TRBD1 (5 bases). CDR3 length: 13 residues. The germline gives CDR1 SGHVS, CDR2 FQNEAQ. Trimming shortened V by 7 bases and J by 4 bases, and 13 bases separated the two germline ends. The chain's CDR3 is CASNPLGGTEAFF. CDR3 nucleotide sequence: TGTGCCAGCAACCCACTGGGGGGCACTGAAGCTTTCTTT. Together with reference TRBV7-8 and TRBJ1-1, the CDR3 gives the full variable domain: GAGVSQSPRYKVAKRGQDVALRCDPISGHVSLFWYQQALGQGPEFLTYFQNEAQLDKSGLPSDRFFAERPEGSVSTLKIQRTQQEDSAVYLCASNPLGGTEAFFGQGTRLTVV.

Only a few counts were recorded for this clonotype. The chain links TRBV4-3 to TRBJ2-3; 8 bases are a match to TRBD2. The CDR3 totals 14 residues. V was pared by 4 bases and J by 9 bases, with 9 bases of the junction left unmatched. Germline values: CDR1 LGHNA, CDR2 YSLEER. The CDR3 region is CASSLGETSGTQYF. CDR3 nucleotides: TGCGCCAGCAGCCTTGGAGAAACTAGCGGCACGCAGTATTTT.

J is TRBJ2-7 and V is TRBV29-1, with 8 bases matching TRBD2. Germline V gives CDR1 SQVTM, CDR2 ANQGSEA. With 1 base clipped from V and 3 bases from J, the junction kept 5 bases outside the gene matches. The CDR3 covers 14 residues. CDR3 coding DNA: TGCAGCGTTGAAGGGTGGCGGGGGGACTACGAGCAGTACTTC. Protein product: CSVEGWRGDYEQYF.

The table lists this clonotype with a few counts. The rearrangement uses TRBV6-5 and TRBJ2-1, with D unresolved. Germline V gives CDR1 MNHEY, CDR2 SVGAGI. V dropped 5 bases and J dropped 8 bases, with 19 bases sitting between them. The CDR3 is 15 residues long. The CDR3 DNA is TGTGCCAGCAGTCCCCGAGGTGCGTTTGGTGATGAGCAGTTCTTC. As protein: CASSPRGAFGDEQFF.

This clonotype was seen more than once but under ten times. V gene TRBV12-3 or TRBV12-4 combines with J gene TRBJ2-2, with D uncertain. This CDR3 comprises 14 residues. Trimming left V 1 base short and J 9 bases short, with 12 bases between. The CDR3 bases are TGTGCCAGCAGTTTAGACCCGGACGGCAGGGAGCTGTTTTTT. Translation: CASSLDPDGRELFF.

In its sample, this clonotype was seen a few times. V is TRBV29-1 and J is TRBJ2-7; 8 bases fit TRBD1. The V and J ends lost 4 bases and 2 bases, in that order; junction bases with no gene match: 4. There are 13 residues in the CDR3. Germline CDR1 reads SQVTM; CDR2 reads ANQGSEA. This chain's CDR3 is CSVVGQGPYEQYF. DNA of the CDR3: TGCAGCGTTGTTGGACAGGGTCCCTACGAGCAGTACTTC.

This chain connects TRBV4-1 to TRBJ2-3, with D uncertain. Germline assignment: CDR1 MGHRA and CDR2 YSYEKL. Trimming shortened V by 4 bases and J by 4 bases, and 6 bases separated the two germline ends. The CDR3 contains 12 residues. The CDR3 DNA sequence: TGCGCCAGCAGCCGTAACCCAGATACGCAGTATTTT. Protein sequence: CASSRNPDTQYF.